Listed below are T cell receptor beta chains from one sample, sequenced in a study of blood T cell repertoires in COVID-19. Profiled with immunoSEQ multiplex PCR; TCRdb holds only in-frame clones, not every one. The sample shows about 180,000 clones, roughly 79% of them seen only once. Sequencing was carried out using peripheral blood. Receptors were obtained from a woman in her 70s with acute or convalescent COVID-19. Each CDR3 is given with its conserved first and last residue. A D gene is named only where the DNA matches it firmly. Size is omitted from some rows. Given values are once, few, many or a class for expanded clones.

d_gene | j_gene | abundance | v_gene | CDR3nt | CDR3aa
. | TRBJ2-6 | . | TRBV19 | TGTGCCAGTAGTGTGGGAGCTGGGGCCAACGTCCTGACTTTC | CASSVGAGANVLTF
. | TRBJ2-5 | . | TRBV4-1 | TGCGCCAGCAGCCAGCTCGGGAAGACCCAGTACTTC | CASSQLGKTQYF
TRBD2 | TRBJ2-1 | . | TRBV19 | TGTGCCACCCAATCGGCGGGAGGGGTCAATGAGCAGTTCTTC | CATQSAGGVNEQFF
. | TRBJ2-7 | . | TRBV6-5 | TGTGCCAGCACCCCTTCGGAGGGGGGGTACGAGCAGTACTTC | CASTPSEGGYEQYF
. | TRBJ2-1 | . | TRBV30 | TGTGCCTGGAGTGGGGACACGCGTTACAATGAGCAGTTCTTC | CAWSGDTRYNEQFF
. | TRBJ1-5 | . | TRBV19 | TGTGCCAGTAGTGGGGCCCATCAGCCCCAGCATTTT | CASSGAHQPQHF
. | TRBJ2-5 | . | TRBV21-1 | TGTGCCAGCAGCAAAGAGTGGGACACCCTCCAAGAGACCCAGTACTTC | CASSKEWDTLQETQYF
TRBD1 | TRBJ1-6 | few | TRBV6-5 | TGTGCCAGCAGGCAGGACAGGGTAAATTCACCCCTCCACTTT | CASRQDRVNSPLHF
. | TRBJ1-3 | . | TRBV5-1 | TGCGCCAGCAGGTTGGGGCAAACTGGAAACACCATATATTTT | CASRLGQTGNTIYF
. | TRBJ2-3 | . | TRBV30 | TGTGCCTGGAGTGTTCCAGGGGCCACTAGCACAGATACGCAGTATTTT | CAWSVPGATSTDTQYF
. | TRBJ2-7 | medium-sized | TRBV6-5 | . | CLCVRGYEQYF
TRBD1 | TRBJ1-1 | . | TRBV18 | TGTGCCAGCTCTCCGACAGGGGACACTGAAGCTTTCTTT | CASSPTGDTEAFF
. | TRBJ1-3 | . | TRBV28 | TGTGCCAGCGGATTGAATACCCCAGGCGTCTCTGGAAACACCATATATTTT | CASGLNTPGVSGNTIYF
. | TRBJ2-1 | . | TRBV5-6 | TGTGCCAGCAGCTTGGTTAGCGGCAATGAGCAGTTCTTC | CASSLVSGNEQFF
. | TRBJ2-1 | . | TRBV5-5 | TGTGCCAGCAGCTTGGAGCAGGGGCTCTACAATGAGCAGTTCTTC | CASSLEQGLYNEQFF